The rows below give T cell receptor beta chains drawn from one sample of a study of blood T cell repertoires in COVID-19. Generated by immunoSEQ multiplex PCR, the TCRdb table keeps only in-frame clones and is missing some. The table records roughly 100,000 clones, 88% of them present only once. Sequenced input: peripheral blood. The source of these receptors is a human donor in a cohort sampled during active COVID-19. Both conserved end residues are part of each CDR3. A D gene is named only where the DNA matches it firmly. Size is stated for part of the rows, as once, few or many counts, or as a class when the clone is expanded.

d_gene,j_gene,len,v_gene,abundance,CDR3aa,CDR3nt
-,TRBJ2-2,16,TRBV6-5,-,CASSYGGRGQTGELFF,TGTGCCAGCAGTTACGGGGGGAGAGGTCAGACCGGGGAGCTGTTTTTT
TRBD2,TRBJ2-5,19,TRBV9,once,CASSVSSEVAGGPWETQYF,TGTGCCAGCAGCGTCTCCAGCGAGGTAGCGGGAGGGCCATGGGAGACCCAGTACTTC
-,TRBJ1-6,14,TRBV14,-,CASSTTTPGSPLHF,TGTGCCAGCAGTACGACTACCCCAGGTTCACCCCTCCACTTT
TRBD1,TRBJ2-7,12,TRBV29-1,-,CSATDRVGEQYF,TGCAGCGCTACCGACAGGGTAGGTGAGCAGTACTTC
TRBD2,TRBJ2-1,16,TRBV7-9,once,CASSWGLAGGHNEQFF,TGTGCCAGCAGCTGGGGACTAGCGGGAGGTCACAATGAGCAGTTCTTC
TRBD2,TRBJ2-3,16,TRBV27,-,CASSKLTSGGSSSQYF,TGTGCCAGCAGCAAATTAACTAGCGGGGGGAGCTCCTCTCAGTATTTT
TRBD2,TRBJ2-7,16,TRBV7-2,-,CASSWGSGTSSYEQYF,TGTGCCAGCAGCTGGGGGTCCGGGACTAGTTCCTACGAGCAGTACTTC
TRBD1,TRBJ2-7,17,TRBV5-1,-,CASSPNRGTASSYEQYF,TGCGCCAGCAGCCCGAACAGGGGGACGGCATCTTCCTACGAGCAGTACTTC
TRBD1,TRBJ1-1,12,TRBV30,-,CAWIDRVGEAFF,TGTGCCTGGATAGACAGGGTTGGTGAAGCTTTCTTT
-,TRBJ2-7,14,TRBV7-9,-,CASTSDLKSYEQYF,TGTGCCAGCACCTCCGACTTGAAATCCTACGAGCAGTACTTC
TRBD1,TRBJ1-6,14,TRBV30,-,CAWSSGQDNSPLHF,TGTGCCTGGAGCTCTGGACAGGATAATTCACCCCTCCACTTT
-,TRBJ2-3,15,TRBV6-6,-,CASSYPGEGKDTQYF,TGTGCCAGCAGTTATCCGGGGGAAGGAAAAGATACGCAGTATTTT
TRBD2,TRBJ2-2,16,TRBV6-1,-,CASSVLAGRNTGELFF,TGTGCCAGCAGTGTACTAGCGGGGCGGAACACCGGGGAGCTGTTTTTT
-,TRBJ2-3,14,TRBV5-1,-,CASSLVSGADTQYF,TGCGCCAGCAGCTTGGTCAGCGGCGCAGATACGCAGTATTTT
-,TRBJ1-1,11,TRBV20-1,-,CSARDRTEAFF,TGCAGTGCTAGAGACCGTACTGAAGCTTTCTTT
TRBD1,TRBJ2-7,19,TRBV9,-,CASSVVAGGGQGIPYEQYF,TGTGCCAGCAGCGTAGTAGCCGGTGGGGGACAGGGTATCCCCTACGAGCAGTACTTC
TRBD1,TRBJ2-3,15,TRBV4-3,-,CASSHVTGGGDTQYF,TGCGCCAGCAGCCACGTTACAGGGGGAGGCGATACGCAGTATTTT
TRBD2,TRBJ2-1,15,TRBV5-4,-,CASSFDGGAGDEQFF,TGTGCCAGCAGCTTTGACGGGGGGGCCGGGGATGAGCAGTTCTTC
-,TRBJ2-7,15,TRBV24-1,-,CATSDSSGFSYEQYF,TGTGCCACCAGTGATTCCAGCGGATTCTCCTACGAGCAGTACTTC
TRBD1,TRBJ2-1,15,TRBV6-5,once,CATLGDRVPYNEQFF,TGTGCCACCCTAGGGGACAGGGTCCCCTACAATGAGCAGTTCTTC
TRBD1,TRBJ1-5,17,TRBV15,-,CATSRGGAGGPNQPQHF,TGTGCCACCAGCAGAGGTGGGGCAGGGGGTCCCAATCAGCCCCAGCATTTT
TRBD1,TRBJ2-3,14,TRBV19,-,CASKVTGGRDTQYF,TGTGCCAGTAAGGTGACAGGGGGCAGAGATACGCAGTATTTT
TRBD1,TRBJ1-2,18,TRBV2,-,CASSENPGQRGGTHGYTF,TGTGCCAGCAGTGAAAATCCGGGACAGCGAGGAGGAACCCATGGCTACACCTTC
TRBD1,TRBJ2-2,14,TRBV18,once,CASSSGTDTGELFF,TGTGCCAGCTCATCAGGGACAGACACCGGGGAGCTGTTTTTT
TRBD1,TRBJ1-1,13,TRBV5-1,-,CASSQKAGQEAFF,TGCGCCAGCAGCCAAAAGGCGGGACAGGAAGCTTTCTTT
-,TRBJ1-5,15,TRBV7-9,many,CASSRAGASNQPQHF,TGTGCCAGCAGCCGGGCGGGGGCCAGCAATCAGCCCCAGCATTTT
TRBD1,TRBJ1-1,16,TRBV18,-,CASSPQGQGGGTEAFF,TGTGCCAGCTCACCACAAGGACAGGGAGGGGGCACTGAAGCTTTCTTT
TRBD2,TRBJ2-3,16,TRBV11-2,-,CASSKLAGGITDTQYF,TGTGCCAGCAGCAAACTAGCGGGAGGTATCACAGATACGCAGTATTTT
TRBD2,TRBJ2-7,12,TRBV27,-,CASSTGGYEQYF,TGTGCCAGCAGTACGGGGGGCTACGAGCAGTACTTC
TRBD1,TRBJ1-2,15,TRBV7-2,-,CASSLQGRGMDGYTF,TGTGCCAGCAGCTTGCAAGGCAGGGGGATGGATGGCTACACCTTC
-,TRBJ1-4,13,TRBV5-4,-,CASSLDSDEKLFF,TGTGCCAGCAGCTTGGATTCCGATGAAAAACTGTTTTTT
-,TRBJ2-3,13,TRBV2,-,CASMRGSTDTQYF,TGTGCCAGCATGCGGGGCAGCACAGATACGCAGTATTTT
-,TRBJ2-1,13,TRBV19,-,CASSRRNYNEQFF,TGTGCCAGTAGTAGGAGGAACTACAATGAGCAGTTCTTC